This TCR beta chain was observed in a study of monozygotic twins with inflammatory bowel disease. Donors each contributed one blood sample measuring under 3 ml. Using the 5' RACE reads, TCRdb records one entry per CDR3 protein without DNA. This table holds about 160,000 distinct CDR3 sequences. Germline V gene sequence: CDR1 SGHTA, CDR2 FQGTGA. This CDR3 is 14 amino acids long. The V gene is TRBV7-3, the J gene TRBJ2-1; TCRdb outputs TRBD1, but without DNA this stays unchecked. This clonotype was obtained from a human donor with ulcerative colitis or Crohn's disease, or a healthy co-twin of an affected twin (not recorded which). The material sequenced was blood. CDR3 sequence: CASSPTGWGNEQFF.